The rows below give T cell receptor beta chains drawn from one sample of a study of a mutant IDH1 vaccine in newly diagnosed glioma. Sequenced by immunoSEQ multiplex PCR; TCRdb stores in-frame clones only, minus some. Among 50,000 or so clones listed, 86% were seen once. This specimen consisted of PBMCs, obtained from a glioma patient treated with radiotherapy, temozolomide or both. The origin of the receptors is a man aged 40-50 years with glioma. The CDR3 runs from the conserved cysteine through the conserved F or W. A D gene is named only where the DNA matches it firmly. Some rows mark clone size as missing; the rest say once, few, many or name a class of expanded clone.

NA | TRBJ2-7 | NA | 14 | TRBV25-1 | CASRRRLGGDEQYF | TGTGCCAGCCGCAGGAGACTCGGTGGCGACGAGCAGTACTTC
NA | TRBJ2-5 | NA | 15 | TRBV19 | CASSLRDRDGETQYF | TGTGCCAGTAGTCTCCGGGACCGGGATGGTGAGACCCAGTACTTC
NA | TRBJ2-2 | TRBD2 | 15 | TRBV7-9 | CASSSLADNTGELFF | TGTGCCAGCAGCTCCCTAGCGGATAACACCGGGGAGCTGTTTTTT
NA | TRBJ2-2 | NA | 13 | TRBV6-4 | CASSESSTGELFF | TGTGCCAGCAGTGAGTCTAGCACCGGGGAGCTGTTTTTT
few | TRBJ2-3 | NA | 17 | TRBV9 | CASSVGSGAGSTDTQYF | TGTGCCAGCAGCGTTGGATCTGGTGCGGGATCAACAGATACGCAGTATTTT
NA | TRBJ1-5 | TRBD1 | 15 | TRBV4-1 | CASSLTGGSNQPQHF | TGCGCCAGCAGCCTAACAGGGGGAAGCAATCAGCCCCAGCATTTT
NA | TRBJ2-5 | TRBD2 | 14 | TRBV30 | CAWSVLAGHETQYF | TGTGCCTGGAGTGTACTAGCGGGTCACGAGACCCAGTACTTC
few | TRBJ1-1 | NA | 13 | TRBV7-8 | CASSLGVAAEAFF | TGTGCCAGCAGCTTAGGGGTGGCCGCTGAAGCTTTCTTT
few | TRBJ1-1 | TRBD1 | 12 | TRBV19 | CASSRQGAVAFF | TGTGCCAGCTCCCGACAGGGGGCCGTAGCTTTCTTT
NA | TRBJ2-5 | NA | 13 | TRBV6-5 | CASSTTDRETQYF | TGTGCCAGCAGCACCACAGACAGAGAGACCCAGTACTTC
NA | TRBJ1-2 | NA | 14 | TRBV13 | CASSLGQQLDGYTF | TGTGCCAGCAGCTTAGGCCAGCAGCTGGATGGCTACACCTTC
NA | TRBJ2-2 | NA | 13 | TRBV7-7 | CASSFSGTGELFF | TGTGCCAGCAGCTTTAGCGGCACCGGGGAGCTGTTTTTT
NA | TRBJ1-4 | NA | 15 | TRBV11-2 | CASSLVGGTNEKLFF | TGTGCCAGCAGCTTAGTCGGGGGCACTAATGAAAAACTGTTTTTT
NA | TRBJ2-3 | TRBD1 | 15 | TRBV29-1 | CSVEDPGTETDTQYF | TGCAGCGTTGAAGACCCTGGGACAGAAACAGATACGCAGTATTTT
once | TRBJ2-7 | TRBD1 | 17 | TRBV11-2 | CASSLDGSGTGTYEQYF | TGTGCCAGCAGCTTAGATGGATCCGGGACAGGGACCTACGAGCAGTACTTC
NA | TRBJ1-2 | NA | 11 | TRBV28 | CAGDIQGRYTF | TGTGCCGGCGACATCCAGGGTCGTTACACCTTC
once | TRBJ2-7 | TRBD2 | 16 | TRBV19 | CASTTGTSGSPYEQYF | TGTGCCAGTACTACAGGGACTAGCGGGTCTCCCTACGAGCAGTACTTC
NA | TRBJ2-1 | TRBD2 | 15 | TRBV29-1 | CSAERGLADYNEQFF | TGCAGCGCTGAGCGGGGACTAGCGGACTACAATGAGCAGTTCTTC
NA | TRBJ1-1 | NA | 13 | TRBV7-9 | CASSFDTVTEAFF | TGTGCCAGCAGCTTCGACACAGTTACTGAAGCTTTCTTT
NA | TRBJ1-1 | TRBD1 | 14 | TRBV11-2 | CASSPWSGGTEAFF | TGTGCCAGCAGCCCCTGGTCAGGGGGCACTGAAGCTTTCTTT
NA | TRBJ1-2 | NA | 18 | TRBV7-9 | CASRPVLPKTIYNYGYTF | TGTGCCAGCAGACCGGTTCTACCTAAGACAATTTATAACTATGGCTACACCTTC
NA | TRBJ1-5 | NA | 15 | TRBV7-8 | CASSIRLGGNQPQHF | TGTGCCAGCAGCATAAGGCTGGGGGGCAATCAGCCCCAGCATTTT
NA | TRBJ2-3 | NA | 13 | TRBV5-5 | CASSITITDTQYF | TGTGCCAGCAGCATAACCATCACAGATACGCAGTATTTT
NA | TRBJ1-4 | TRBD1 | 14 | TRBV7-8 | CASRGDRVGEKLFF | TGTGCCAGCAGAGGTGACAGGGTTGGCGAAAAACTGTTTTTT
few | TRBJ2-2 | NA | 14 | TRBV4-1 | CASSRAQNTGELFF | TGCGCCAGTAGCCGGGCCCAGAACACCGGGGAGCTGTTTTTT
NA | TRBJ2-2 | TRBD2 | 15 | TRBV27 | CASSLVAGGTGELFF | TGTGCCAGCAGTTTAGTAGCGGGTGGCACCGGGGAGCTGTTTTTT
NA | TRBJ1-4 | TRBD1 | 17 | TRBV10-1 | CASKGQGAVWANEKLFF | TGCGCCAGCAAAGGACAGGGGGCAGTCTGGGCTAATGAAAAACTGTTTTTT
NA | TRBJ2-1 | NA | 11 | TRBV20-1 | CSARIQWEQFF | TGCAGTGCCCGAATACAATGGGAGCAGTTCTTC
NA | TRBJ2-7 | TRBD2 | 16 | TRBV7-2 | CASSLTSGRAGREQYF | TGTGCCAGCAGCCTGACTAGCGGGAGGGCCGGTAGGGAGCAGTACTTC
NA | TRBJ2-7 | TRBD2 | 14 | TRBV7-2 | CASSLAGGPYEQYF | TGTGCCAGCAGCTTAGCGGGAGGGCCGTACGAGCAGTACTTC
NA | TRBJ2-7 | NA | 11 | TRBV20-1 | CSARVGAEQYF | TGCAGTGCTAGAGTAGGGGCGGAGCAGTACTTC
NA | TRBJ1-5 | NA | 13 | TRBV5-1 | CASSSEGSQPQHF | TGCGCCAGCAGTTCGGAGGGTAGTCAGCCCCAGCATTTT
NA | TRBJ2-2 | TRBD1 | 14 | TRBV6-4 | CASKGQPNTGELFF | TGTGCCAGCAAGGGACAGCCGAACACCGGGGAGCTGTTTTTT
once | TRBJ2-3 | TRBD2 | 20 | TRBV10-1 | CASGPPSGRKPRKHTDTQYF | TGCGCCAGCGGACCTCCTAGCGGGAGAAAACCACGGAAACACACAGATACGCAGTATTTT
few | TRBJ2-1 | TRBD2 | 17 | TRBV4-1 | CASSQETETSGHNEQFF | TGCGCCAGCAGCCAAGAAACTGAGACTAGCGGCCACAATGAGCAGTTCTTC
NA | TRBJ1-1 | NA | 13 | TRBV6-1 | CGQQGDMNTEAFF | TGTGGCCAGCAGGGAGACATGAACACTGAAGCTTTCTTT
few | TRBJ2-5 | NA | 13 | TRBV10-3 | CATATGYQETQYF | TGTGCCACCGCCACAGGGTACCAAGAGACCCAGTACTTC
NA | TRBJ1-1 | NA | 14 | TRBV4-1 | CASSRLTGNTEAFF | TGCGCCAGCAGCCGCCTCACAGGGAACACTGAAGCTTTCTTT
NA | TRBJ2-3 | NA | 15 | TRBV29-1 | CSVATLSLSTDTQYF | TGCAGCGTTGCGACCTTAAGCTTGAGCACAGATACGCAGTATTTT
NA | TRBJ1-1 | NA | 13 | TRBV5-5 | CASSLARNTEAFF | TGTGCCAGCAGCCTGGCCCGGAACACTGAAGCTTTCTTT
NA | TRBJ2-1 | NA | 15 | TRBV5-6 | CASSFTGPSIDEQFF | TGTGCCAGCAGCTTTACGGGCCCCTCGATTGATGAGCAGTTCTTC
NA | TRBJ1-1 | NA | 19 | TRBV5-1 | CASRSGVPRSTQMNTEAFF | TGCGCCAGCAGGTCCGGGGTTCCAAGAAGTACTCAAATGAACACTGAAGCTTTCTTT
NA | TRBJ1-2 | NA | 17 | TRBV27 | CASSFLRRGDANYGYTF | TGTGCCAGCAGTTTCCTAAGGCGTGGGGACGCTAACTATGGCTACACCTTC
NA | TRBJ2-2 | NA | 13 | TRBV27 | CASATTNTGELFF | TGTGCCAGCGCTACGACGAACACCGGGGAGCTGTTTTTT
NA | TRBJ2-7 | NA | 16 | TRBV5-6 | CASSLGLRGVTDEQYF | TGTGCCAGCAGCTTGGGTCTCCGGGGAGTAACGGACGAGCAGTACTTC